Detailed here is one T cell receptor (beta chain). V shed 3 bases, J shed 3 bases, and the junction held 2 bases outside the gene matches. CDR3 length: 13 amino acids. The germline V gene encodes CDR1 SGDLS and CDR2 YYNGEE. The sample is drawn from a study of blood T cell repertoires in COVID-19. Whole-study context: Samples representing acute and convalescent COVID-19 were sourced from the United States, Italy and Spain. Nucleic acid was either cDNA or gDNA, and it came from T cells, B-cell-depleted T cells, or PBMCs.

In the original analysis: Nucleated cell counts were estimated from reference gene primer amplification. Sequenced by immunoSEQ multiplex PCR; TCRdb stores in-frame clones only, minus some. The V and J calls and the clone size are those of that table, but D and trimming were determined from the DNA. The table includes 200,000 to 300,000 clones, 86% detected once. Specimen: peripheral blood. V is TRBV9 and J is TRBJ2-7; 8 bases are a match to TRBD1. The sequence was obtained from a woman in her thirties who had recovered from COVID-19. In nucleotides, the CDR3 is TGTGCCAGCAGCGCGGGACAGGACTACGAGCAGTACTTC. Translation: CASSAGQDYEQYF. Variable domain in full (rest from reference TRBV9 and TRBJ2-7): DSGVTQTPKHLITATGQRVTLRCSPRSGDLSVYWYQQSLDQGLQFLIQYYNGEERAKGNILERFSAQQFPDLHSELNLSSLELGDSALYFCASSAGQDYEQYFGPGTRLTVT.